The 6 T cell receptor beta chains below come from one sample, sequenced in a study of PD-L1 blockade in urothelial cancer (dated by TCRdb to the late 2010s). Read against the paper, the sample's time point label means: pretreatment peripheral blood. The protocol used for the library was the immunoSEQ multiplex PCR assay. TCRdb mirrors the immuneACCESS table, restricted to in-frame sequences. Some clones are absent from its copies; in checked studies, under half trace to an unresolved V gene, and the reason for the others is unknown. The sample table lists around 130,000 clones, about four fifths of them with a count of one. The top ten clones comprise 3.2% of the sample. This specimen consisted of PBMCs, obtained around atezolizumab (anti-PD-L1) treatment. The receptor set was obtained from a man aged 45-65 years with urothelial cancer.

The V call is TRBV9, the J call TRBJ2-7, with D unclear. Per the germline V gene, CDR1 is SGDLS and CDR2 is YYNGEE. This CDR3 contains 12 residues. The germline V and J ends were trimmed by 0 bases and 7 bases, with 8 bases remaining between them. The CDR3 nucleotides are TGTGCCAGCAGCGTAGGAGTCGGGGAGCAGTACTTC. Encoded protein: CASSVGVGEQYF.

A single count supports this clone. The rearrangement links TRBV4-2 to TRBJ2-7; the match to TRBD2 covers 7 bases. This CDR3 has 18 residues. V lost 4 bases to trimming and J lost 2 bases; unmatched junction nucleotides: 17. The germline V gene encodes CDR1 LGHNA and CDR2 YNFKEQ. The CDR3: CASSRQTEASGTTYEQYF. Written as DNA, the CDR3 is TGTGCCAGCAGCCGCCAAACGGAGGCTAGCGGCACAACCTACGAGCAGTACTTC.

The rearrangement uses TRBV9 and TRBJ2-7; 11 bases are shared with TRBD2. CDR1 is SGDLS and CDR2 is YYNGEE in the germline V gene. V lost 0 bases, J lost 4 bases, and 3 bases stayed unmatched. This CDR3 comprises 15 residues. CDR3 sequence: CASSVETSGKYEQYF. The CDR3 region has the DNA TGTGCCAGCAGCGTAGAGACTAGCGGGAAATACGAGCAGTACTTC.

The chain carries TRBV18 and TRBJ2-5; 11 bases fit TRBD2. The CDR3 loop spans 16 amino acids. Germline assignment: CDR1 KGHSH and CDR2 LQKENI. V lost 0 bases to trimming and J lost 5 bases; unmatched junction nucleotides: 5. The CDR3 loop is CASSPPLTSGKETQYF. CDR3 in DNA: TGTGCCAGCTCACCACCCCTGACTAGCGGGAAGGAGACCCAGTACTTC.

The V call is TRBV5-8, the J call TRBJ2-7, with 9 positions matching TRBD2. J lost 2 bases, V lost 4 bases, and 10 bases had no gene match. This CDR3 is 16 amino acids long. Germline-derived CDR1 and CDR2 are SGHTS and YDEGEE. The CDR3 nucleotides are TGTGCCAGCAGCCCTGATTGGGCGGGAGGGACCTACGAGCAGTACTTC. Translating it yields CASSPDWAGGTYEQYF.

V usage is TRBV19 and J usage is TRBJ1-1; 8 nucleotides match TRBD1. Trimming at V came to 4 bases and at J to 3 bases, leaving 7 bases not matched to a gene. Germline assignment: CDR1 LNHDA and CDR2 SQIVND (reference sequence). This CDR3 is 15 amino acids long. CDR3 sequence (DNA): TGTGCCAGTAGTACGGCGGACAGGGCTTACACTGAAGCTTTCTTT. Protein product: CASSTADRAYTEAFF.